A single sample gave rise to the 25 T cell receptor beta chains below, sequenced in a study of blood T cell repertoires in COVID-19. Using immunoSEQ multiplex PCR, the repertoire was profiled, and TCRdb retains in-frame clones only, with some absent. The sample holds about 200,000 clones; approximately 82% are singletons and the top ten take 13%. The sequenced sample was peripheral blood. These TCRs come from a human donor in a cohort sampled during active COVID-19.

The chain combines TRBV6-5 with TRBJ2-7, with D perhaps TRBD1 (6 bases). Trimming stripped 5 bases from V and 3 bases from J, with 17 bases between. The CDR3 spans 15 residues. Germline assignment: CDR1 MNHEY and CDR2 SVGAGI. The CDR3, as DNA: TGTGCCAGCAGTAGACCAGGGGCCCGGGGCTACGAGCAGTACTTC. Protein product: CASSRPGARGYEQYF.

CDR3 coding DNA: TGTGCCAGCAGGATACAGGGGAGATTGCGCAATCAGCCCCAGCATTTT. Amino acids: CASRIQGRLRNQPQHF. The rearrangement uses TRBV27 and TRBJ1-5; 7 bases map to TRBD1. Germline CDR1 MNHEY, CDR2 SMNVEV (reference sequence). Losses at the gene ends were 6 bases for V and 2 bases for J; bases not matched to a gene: 10. The length of the CDR3 is 16 residues.

This clone turned up a few times. This rearrangement joins TRBV7-8 to TRBJ2-7; TRBD2 aligns across 12 bases. There are 15 residues in the CDR3. Per germline, CDR1 SGHVS and CDR2 FQNEAQ. V trimming: 5 bases; J trimming: 4 bases; junction bases outside the gene matches: 6. The CDR3 DNA reads TGTGCCAGCAGCCCCCGGACTAGCGGGACGTACGAGCAGTACTTC. Protein sequence: CASSPRTSGTYEQYF.

The rearrangement uses TRBV27 and TRBJ2-3; D ambiguous. This CDR3 is built from 13 residues. The germline V gene has CDR1 MNHEY and CDR2 SMNVEV (reference sequence). V lost 6 bases to trimming and J lost 2 bases, with 9 bases between them. The CDR3 nucleotides read TGTGCCAGCAGGGCCCGGGTCACAGATACGCAGTATTTT. It specifies CASRARVTDTQYF.

The V and J genes are TRBV29-1 and TRBJ2-1, with D possibly being TRBD2 (6 bases). The CDR3 loop spans 14 amino acids. Trimming took off 7 bases at V and 6 bases at J, with 19 bases between the two ends. Germline V CDR1 and CDR2: SQVTM, ANQGSEA. The CDR3 loop reads CSAQLARVANEQFF. CDR3 in DNA: TGCAGCGCCCAACTAGCCCGAGTCGCCAATGAGCAGTTCTTC.

This clone was recorded only once. This sequence joins TRBV28 and TRBJ2-7; 9 positions match TRBD1. Trimming took 6 bases from V and 2 from J; bases not matched to a gene: 8. The V gene's germline CDR1 is MDHEN and CDR2 SYDVKM. The CDR3 consists of 15 residues. As DNA, the CDR3 is TGTGCCAGCAGGACCACAGGGGGCGCGACCTACGAGCAGTACTTC. It encodes CASRTTGGATYEQYF.

V is TRBV19 and J is TRBJ2-7; D might be TRBD2 (5 bases). The germline V gene has CDR1 LNHDA and CDR2 SQIVND (reference sequence). The CDR3 is 13 amino acids. Trimming removed 10 bases at V and 5 bases at J, with 18 bases between. The CDR3 bases are TGTGCCACTGCGGACCGACCGAGGGACGAGCAGTACTTC. This gives the protein CATADRPRDEQYF.

The CDR3 region is CASSLPSKGDVTDTQYF. CDR3 nucleotides: TGTGCCAGCAGCTTACCTTCCAAGGGGGATGTCACAGATACGCAGTATTTT. The gene calls are TRBV7-8 and TRBJ2-3; maybe TRBD1 (6 bases). The CDR3 spans 17 residues. Looked up from germline, CDR1 is SGHVS and CDR2 is FQNEAQ. Trimming removed 2 bases at V and 2 bases at J, with 17 bases between.

The chain uses TRBV5-5 and TRBJ2-1; 11 bases fit TRBD2. The CDR3 has 17 residues. V was pared by 1 base and J by 7 bases, with 10 bases of the junction left unmatched. The germline V gene encodes CDR1 SGHKS and CDR2 YYEKEE (reference sequence). This CDR3 reads CASSLYQLAGARNEQFF. The CDR3 bases are TGTGCCAGCAGCTTGTACCAACTAGCGGGAGCCCGGAATGAGCAGTTCTTC.

The rearrangement uses TRBV28 and TRBJ2-7; 9 bases are a match to TRBD1. J was trimmed by 5 bases and V by 5 bases; bases with no gene match: 4. The CDR3 length is 13 residues. Germline loops: CDR1 MDHEN, CDR2 SYDVKM. The CDR3 protein is CASSPGQGHEQYF. In DNA, the CDR3 is TGTGCCAGCAGTCCGGGACAGGGCCACGAGCAGTACTTC.

V usage is TRBV18 and J usage is TRBJ1-2, with TRBD1 as a possible D gene (6 bases). In germline, CDR1 is KGHSH, CDR2 LQKENI. The CDR3 consists of 13 residues. The ends were cut back, 2 bases at V and 6 bases at J, with 10 bases in the middle. The CDR3 nucleotides are TGTGCCAGCTCACCAAGCCAGGGGCATGGCTACACCTTC. Residues: CASSPSQGHGYTF.

V and J are TRBV5-4 and TRBJ2-7; 11 bases match TRBD1. Trimming at V came to 4 bases and at J to 2 bases, leaving 8 bases not matched to a gene. The CDR3 is 16 amino acids. The V gene's germline CDR1 is SGHNT and CDR2 YYREEE (reference sequence). The CDR3 loop is CASSTGTGGITYEQYF. In nucleotides, the CDR3 is TGTGCCAGCAGCACTGGGACAGGGGGAATTACCTACGAGCAGTACTTC.

V gene TRBV2 combines with J gene TRBJ2-6, with a possible D match to TRBD1 (5 bases). The CDR3 is 14 amino acids. The V and J ends lost 6 bases and 2 bases respectively, with 8 bases between them. The germline V gene has CDR1 SNHLY and CDR2 FYNNEI. The CDR3 loop is CASRRQTGANVLTF. CDR3 bases: TGTGCCAGCAGGCGACAGACTGGGGCCAACGTCCTGACTTTC.

V gene TRBV4-1 combines with J gene TRBJ2-7; D gene ambiguous. The germline CDR1 and CDR2 sequences are MGHRA and YSYEKL. Trimming removed 0 bases from V and 3 bases from J, with 12 bases in between. There are 15 residues in the CDR3. The CDR3 loop is CASSQDPIPGYEQYF. The CDR3 nucleotides are TGCGCCAGCAGCCAAGATCCTATCCCGGGCTACGAGCAGTACTTC.

The V and J genes are TRBV10-3 and TRBJ1-2, with a possible D match to TRBD1 (5 bases). The V end was cut by 0 bases, the J end by 7 bases, with 15 bases between. This CDR3 is built from 15 residues. Germline CDR1 ENHRY, CDR2 SYGVKD. CDR3 loop: CAISESRTFGGGYTF. For the CDR3, the DNA is TGTGCCATCAGTGAGTCGCGTACTTTCGGGGGTGGCTACACCTTC.

The chain recombines TRBV11-2 with TRBJ2-2, with 10 bases fitting TRBD1. The CDR3 is made up of 19 amino acids. The V segment lost 2 bases and the J segment 6 bases; nucleotides outside the gene matches: 15. In germline, CDR1 is SGHAT, CDR2 FQNNGV. The CDR3: CASSLPLRTGQGRAGELFF. CDR3 in DNA: TGTGCCAGCAGCTTACCACTGCGGACGGGACAGGGGAGGGCCGGGGAGCTGTTTTTT.

Here the CDR3 DNA reads TGTGCCAGTCACAGGGGGGGTACTGAAGCTTTCTTT. It encodes CASHRGGTEAFF. This chain connects TRBV2 to TRBJ1-1; 8 positions agree with TRBD1. Per germline, CDR1 SNHLY and CDR2 FYNNEI. CDR3 length: 12 residues. The V segment lost 9 bases and the J segment 5 bases; nucleotides outside the gene matches: 5.

CDR3 DNA: TGCGCCAGCAGCTCGGGACTAGCGGGAATGTCCTACGAGCAGTACTTC. It is translated as CASSSGLAGMSYEQYF. The chain combines TRBV5-1 with TRBJ2-7, with TRBD2 matching over 13 bases. In germline, CDR1 is SGHRS, CDR2 YFSETQ. The CDR3 is 16 amino acids. Unmatched junction bases numbered 4, after V lost 3 bases and J lost 1 base. The variable domain in full, with the rest retrieved from reference TRBV5-1 and TRBJ2-7, is KAGVTQTPRYLIKTRGQQVTLSCSPISGHRSVSWYQQTPGQGLQFLFEYFSETQRNKGNFPGRFSGRQFSNSRSEMNVSTLELGDSALYLCASSSGLAGMSYEQYFGPGTRLTVT.

CDR3 nucleotide sequence: TGTGCCAGCAGCCGCTCCAGACATCTCGCCACAGATACGCAGTATTTT. Its translation is CASSRSRHLATDTQYF. The chain carries TRBV5-8 and TRBJ2-3; D call uncertain. V dropped 4 bases and J dropped 2 bases, with 17 bases sitting between them. The V gene's germline CDR1 is SGHTS and CDR2 YDEGEE. The CDR3 has 16 residues.

The gene calls are TRBV5-5 and TRBJ2-3; D may be TRBD1 (6 bases). The CDR3 spans 17 residues. Per germline, CDR1 SGHKS and CDR2 YYEKEE (reference sequence). The V gene lost 0 bases and the J gene lost 1 base, with 15 bases spanning the gap. The CDR3 DNA sequence: TGTGCCAGCAGCTTGGACCCGGGACACGGACGCACAGATACGCAGTATTTT. Translated: CASSLDPGHGRTDTQYF.

The genes are TRBV28 and TRBJ1-1; 8 nucleotides align to TRBD1. Germline CDR1 MDHEN, CDR2 SYDVKM. The junction had 21 bases not matched to a gene; V was cut back by 5 bases and J by 10 bases. This CDR3 has 17 residues. DNA of the CDR3: TGTGCCAGCAGTACCCGGACAGGGTTTGGGTTTGAAGTCGGAGCTTTCTTT. Translated: CASSTRTGFGFEVGAFF.

The V and J genes are TRBV9 and TRBJ1-5; D gene ambiguous. CDR1 is SGDLS and CDR2 is YYNGEE in the germline V gene. V dropped 4 bases and J dropped 0 bases, with 14 bases sitting between them. The CDR3 has 16 amino acids. DNA for the CDR3: TGTGCCAGCAGCCCTAATCCCGGGGATAGCAATCAGCCCCAGCATTTT. It yields the protein CASSPNPGDSNQPQHF.

The chain combines TRBV5-1 with TRBJ2-1, with 13 bases identical to TRBD2. V dropped 4 bases and J dropped 3; count of bases not matched to a gene: 4. The length of the CDR3 is 16 residues. Per germline, CDR1 SGHRS and CDR2 YFSETQ. The CDR3 sequence: CASSGLAGARYNEQFF. The DNA for the CDR3 is TGCGCCAGCAGCGGACTAGCGGGAGCCCGCTACAATGAGCAGTTCTTC.

The rearrangement uses TRBV5-1 and TRBJ2-5; 9 bases are shared with TRBD2. Per germline, CDR1 SGHRS and CDR2 YFSETQ. V lost 0 bases to trimming and J lost 5 bases; unmatched junction nucleotides: 5. The CDR3 has 15 amino acids. The CDR3 region is CASSLGGTSTETQYF. CDR3 DNA sequence: TGCGCCAGCAGCTTGGGGGGGACTAGCACGGAGACCCAGTACTTC.

This clone appeared a few times. This rearrangement joins TRBV5-1 to TRBJ2-7; 8 bases match TRBD2. This CDR3 is 13 amino acids long. V was pared by 5 bases and J by 7 bases, with 8 bases of the junction left unmatched. Germline V gene sequence: CDR1 SGHRS, CDR2 YFSETQ. The DNA for the CDR3 is TGCGCCAGCAGAGGCGCGGGGGGTTTGGAGCAGTACTTC. Translating it yields CASRGAGGLEQYF.